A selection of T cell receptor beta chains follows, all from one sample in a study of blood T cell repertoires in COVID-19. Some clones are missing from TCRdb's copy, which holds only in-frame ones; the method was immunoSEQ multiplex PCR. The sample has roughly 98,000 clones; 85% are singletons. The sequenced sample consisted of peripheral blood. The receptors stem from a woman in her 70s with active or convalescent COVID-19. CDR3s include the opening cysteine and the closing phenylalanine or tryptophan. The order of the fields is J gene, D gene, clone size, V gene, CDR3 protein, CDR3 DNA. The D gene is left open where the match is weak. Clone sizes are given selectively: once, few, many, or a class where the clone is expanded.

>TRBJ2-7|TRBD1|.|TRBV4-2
CASSQQDDRDYEQYF
TGTGCCAGCAGCCAACAGGACGACAGGGACTACGAGCAGTACTTC
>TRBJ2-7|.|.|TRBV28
CASRPQGLSYEQYF
TGTGCCAGCAGACCTCAGGGACTCTCCTACGAGCAGTACTTC
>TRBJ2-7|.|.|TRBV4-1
CASSQDGRGSPASYEQYF
TGCGCCAGCAGCCAAGATGGGCGAGGGTCCCCAGCCTCCTACGAGCAGTACTTC
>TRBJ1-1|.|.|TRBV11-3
CASSLLRADTEAFF
TGTGCCAGCAGCTTACTCAGGGCGGACACTGAAGCTTTCTTT
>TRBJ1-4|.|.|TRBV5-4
CASSLGGPGGSVYEKLFF
TGTGCCAGCAGCTTAGGAGGGCCCGGAGGCAGCGTGTATGAAAAACTGTTTTTT
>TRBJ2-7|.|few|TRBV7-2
CASSLNGLARDSYEQYF
TGTGCCAGCAGCTTAAATGGGCTCGCCAGGGACTCCTACGAGCAGTACTTC
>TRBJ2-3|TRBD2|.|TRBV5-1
CASSPRGGFGDTQYF
TGCGCCAGCAGCCCCCGGGGGGGCTTCGGAGATACGCAGTATTTT
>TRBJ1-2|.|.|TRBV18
CASSPPGREDYGYTF
TGTGCCAGCTCACCACCCGGCAGGGAGGACTATGGCTACACCTTC
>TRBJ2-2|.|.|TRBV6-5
CASSDTGELFF
TGTGCCAGCTCGGACACCGGGGAGCTGTTTTTT
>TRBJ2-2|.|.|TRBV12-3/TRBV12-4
CASSFAGTGELFF
TGTGCCAGCAGTTTCGCCGGGACCGGGGAGCTGTTTTTT
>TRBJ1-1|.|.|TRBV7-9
CASSLEQFYSEAFF
TGTGCCAGCAGCTTAGAACAGTTTTACTCTGAAGCTTTCTTT
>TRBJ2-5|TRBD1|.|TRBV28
CASSSQGAQETQYF
TGTGCCAGCAGTTCCCAGGGGGCCCAAGAGACCCAGTACTTC
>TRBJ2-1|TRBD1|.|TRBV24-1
CATSDLGTGSPYNEQFF
TGTGCCACCAGTGATTTAGGGACAGGATCTCCCTACAATGAGCAGTTCTTC
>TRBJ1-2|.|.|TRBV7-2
CASSLTTGKANYGYTF
TGTGCCAGCAGCTTAACCACAGGGAAAGCTAACTATGGCTACACCTTC
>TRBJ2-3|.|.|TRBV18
CASSPDVGSQGTDTQYF
TGTGCCAGCTCACCAGACGTAGGTTCCCAGGGAACAGATACGCAGTATTTT
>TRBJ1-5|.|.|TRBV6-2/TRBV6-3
CASSDFSNQPQHF
TGTGCCAGCAGCGACTTTAGCAATCAGCCCCAGCATTTT
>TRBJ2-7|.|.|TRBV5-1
CASSLSPDLTSYEQYF
TGCGCCAGCAGCTTGAGTCCAGATTTGACTTCCTACGAGCAGTACTTC
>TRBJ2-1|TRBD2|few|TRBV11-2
CASSLSGGPHEQFF
TGTGCCAGCAGCTTATCGGGGGGGCCGCATGAGCAGTTCTTC
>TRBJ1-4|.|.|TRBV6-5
CASSYSTGGIEKLFF
TGTGCCAGCAGTTACTCGACGGGGGGCATCGAAAAACTGTTTTTT
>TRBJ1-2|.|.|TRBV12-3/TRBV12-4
CASRARSNYGYTF
TGTGCCAGCAGGGCGAGGAGTAACTATGGCTACACCTTC
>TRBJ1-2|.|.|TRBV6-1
CASSEEQGGYTF
TGTGCCAGCAGTGAAGAGCAGGGCGGCTACACCTTC
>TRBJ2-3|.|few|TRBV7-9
CASSPAVGGTDTQYF
TGTGCCAGCAGCCCAGCAGTGGGGGGAACAGATACGCAGTATTTT
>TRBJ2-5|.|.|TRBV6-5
CAAVGSGETQYF
TGTGCCGCTGTTGGGTCGGGAGAGACCCAGTACTTC
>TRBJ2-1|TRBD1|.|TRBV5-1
CASSLNRDRVEQFF
TGCGCCAGCAGCCTCAATAGGGACAGGGTTGAGCAGTTCTTC
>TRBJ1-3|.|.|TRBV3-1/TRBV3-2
CASSQDLGNTIYF
TGTGCCAGCAGCCAAGATCTAGGAAACACCATATATTTT
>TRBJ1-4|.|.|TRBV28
CASSFRGATVQKLFF
TGTGCCAGCAGTTTTCGGGGGGCGACGGTACAAAAACTGTTTTTT
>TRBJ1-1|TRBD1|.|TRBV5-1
CASSPPRDGQVVKGNTEAFF
TGCGCCAGCAGCCCTCCCCGTGACGGACAGGTGGTAAAAGGGAACACTGAAGCTTTCTTT
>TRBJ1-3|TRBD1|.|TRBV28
CASSLDRGLGTIYF
TGTGCCAGCAGTTTGGACAGGGGGTTAGGCACCATATATTTT
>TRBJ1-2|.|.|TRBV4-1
CASSQDGYIVHRGVGYGYTF
TGCGCCAGCAGCCAAGATGGGTATATAGTCCATAGGGGCGTCGGCTATGGCTACACCTTC
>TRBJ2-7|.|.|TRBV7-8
CASSLVVGGYEQYF
TGTGCCAGCAGCTTAGTAGTAGGCGGCTACGAGCAGTACTTC
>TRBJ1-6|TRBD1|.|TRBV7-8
CASSRDRASPLHF
TGTGCCAGCAGCCGGGACAGGGCTTCACCCCTCCACTTT
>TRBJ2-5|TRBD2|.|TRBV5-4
CASSPGGPGGGETQYF
TGTGCCAGCAGCCCGGGTGGGCCGGGGGGTGGTGAGACCCAGTACTTC
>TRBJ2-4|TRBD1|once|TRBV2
CASRGQSGQAEYF
TGTGCCAGCAGGGGTCAATCCGGACAGGCGGAGTACTTC
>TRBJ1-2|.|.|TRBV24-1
CATSDWAGAGYTF
TGTGCCACCAGTGACTGGGCAGGGGCTGGCTACACCTTC
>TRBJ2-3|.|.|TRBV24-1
CATSDSGQADTQYF
TGTGCCACCAGTGATTCTGGACAAGCAGATACGCAGTATTTT
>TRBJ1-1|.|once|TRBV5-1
CASSSLVSGDTEAFF
TGCGCCAGCAGCTCCCTTGTATCGGGGGACACTGAAGCTTTCTTT
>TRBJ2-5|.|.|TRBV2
CASRTGIQETQYF
TGTGCCAGCAGAACCGGGATTCAAGAGACCCAGTACTTC
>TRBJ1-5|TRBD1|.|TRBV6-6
CASSPPGGSNQPQHF
TGTGCCAGCAGTCCCCCAGGGGGCAGCAATCAGCCCCAGCATTTT
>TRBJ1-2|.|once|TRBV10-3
CAISPGQSPYGYTF
TGTGCCATCAGTCCTGGACAGTCTCCCTATGGCTACACCTTC
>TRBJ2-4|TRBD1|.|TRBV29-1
CSVEGQGQNIQYF
TGCAGCGTTGAGGGACAGGGGCAAAACATTCAGTACTTC
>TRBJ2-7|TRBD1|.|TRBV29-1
CSVGTGVSYEQYF
TGCAGCGTGGGGACAGGTGTCTCCTACGAGCAGTACTTC
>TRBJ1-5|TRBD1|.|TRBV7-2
CASSLGDSLNQPQHF
TGTGCCAGCAGCTTGGGGGACAGTCTAAATCAGCCCCAGCATTTT
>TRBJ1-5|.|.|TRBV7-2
CASSPRAFQPQHF
TGTGCCAGCAGCCCGCGCGCTTTTCAGCCCCAGCATTTT
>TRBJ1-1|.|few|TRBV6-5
CASKKQGEAFF
TGTGCCAGCAAAAAACAGGGTGAAGCTTTCTTT
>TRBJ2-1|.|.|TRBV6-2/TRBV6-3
CASSYPRGIINEQFF
TGTGCCAGCAGTTACCCCCGGGGTATAATCAATGAGCAGTTCTTC
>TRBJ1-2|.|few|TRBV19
CASSTLVGGTSGYTF
TGTGCCAGTAGTACCCTGGTCGGGGGTACGTCTGGCTACACCTTC
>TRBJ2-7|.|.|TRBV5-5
CASSLLLYSYEQYF
TGTGCCAGCAGCTTGCTGCTCTACTCCTACGAGCAGTACTTC
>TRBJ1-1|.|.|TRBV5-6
CASTSFRIGFGQLNTEAFF
TGTGCCAGCACCTCTTTTCGGATCGGATTTGGCCAACTAAACACTGAAGCTTTCTTT
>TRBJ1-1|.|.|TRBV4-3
CASSLPRRQNTEAFF
TGCGCCAGCAGCCTACCTAGACGGCAGAACACTGAAGCTTTCTTT
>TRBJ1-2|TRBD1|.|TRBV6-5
CASFTSGTGGIGYTF
TGTGCCAGCTTTACCTCCGGGACAGGGGGTATTGGCTACACCTTC
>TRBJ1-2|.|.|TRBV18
CASSPAGSGYTF
TGTGCCAGCTCACCAGCGGGCAGTGGCTACACCTTC